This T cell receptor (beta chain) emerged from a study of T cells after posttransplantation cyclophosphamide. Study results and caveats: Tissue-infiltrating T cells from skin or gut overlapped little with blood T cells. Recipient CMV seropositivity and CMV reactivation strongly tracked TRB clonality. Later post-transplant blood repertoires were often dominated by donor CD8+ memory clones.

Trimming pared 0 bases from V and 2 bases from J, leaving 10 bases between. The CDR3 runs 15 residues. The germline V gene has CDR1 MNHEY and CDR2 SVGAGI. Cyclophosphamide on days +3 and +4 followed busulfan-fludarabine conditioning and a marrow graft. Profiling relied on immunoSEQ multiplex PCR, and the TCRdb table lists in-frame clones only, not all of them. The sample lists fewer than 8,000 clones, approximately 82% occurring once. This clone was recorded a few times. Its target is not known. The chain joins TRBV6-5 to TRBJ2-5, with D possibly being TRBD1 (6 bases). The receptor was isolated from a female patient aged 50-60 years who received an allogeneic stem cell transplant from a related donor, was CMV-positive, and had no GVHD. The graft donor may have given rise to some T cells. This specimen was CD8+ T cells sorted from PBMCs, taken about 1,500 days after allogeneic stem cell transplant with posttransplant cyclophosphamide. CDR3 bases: TGTGCCAGCAGTTACTCGGGGGCTCGACAAGAGACCCAGTACTTC. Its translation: CASSYSGARQETQYF.